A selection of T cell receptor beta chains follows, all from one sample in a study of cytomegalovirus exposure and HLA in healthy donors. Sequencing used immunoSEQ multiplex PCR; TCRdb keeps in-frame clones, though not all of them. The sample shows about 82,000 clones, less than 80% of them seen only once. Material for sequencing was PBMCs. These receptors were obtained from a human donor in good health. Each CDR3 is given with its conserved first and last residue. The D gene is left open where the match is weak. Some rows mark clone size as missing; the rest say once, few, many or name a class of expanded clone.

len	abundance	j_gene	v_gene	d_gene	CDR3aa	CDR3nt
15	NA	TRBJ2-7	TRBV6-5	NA	CASSYSNKGDYEQYF	TGTGCCAGCAGTTACTCAAACAAGGGAGACTACGAGCAGTACTTC
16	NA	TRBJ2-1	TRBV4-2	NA	CASSKGGVMSYNEQFF	TGTGCCAGCAGCAAGGGCGGGGTAATGTCCTACAATGAGCAGTTCTTC
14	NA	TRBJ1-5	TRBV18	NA	CASSPVRGNQPQHF	TGTGCCAGCTCACCGGTACGGGGCAATCAGCCCCAGCATTTT
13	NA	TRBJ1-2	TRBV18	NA	CASLPDAGDGYTF	TGTGCCAGCTTACCAGACGCGGGAGATGGCTACACCTTC
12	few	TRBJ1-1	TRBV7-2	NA	CAGMGQNTEAFF	TGTGCCGGCATGGGACAGAACACTGAAGCTTTCTTT
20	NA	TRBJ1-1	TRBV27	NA	CASMDSRWRNLSHWNTEAFF	TGTGCCAGCATGGACTCTAGATGGAGGAACCTTTCTCACTGGAACACTGAAGCTTTCTTT
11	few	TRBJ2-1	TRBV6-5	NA	CASSLGNEQFF	TGTGCCAGCAGTCTCGGCAATGAGCAGTTCTTC
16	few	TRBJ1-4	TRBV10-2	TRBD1	CASSGGQPTTNEKLFF	TGCGCCAGCAGTGGGGGACAGCCTACAACTAATGAAAAACTGTTTTTT
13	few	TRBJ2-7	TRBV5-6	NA	CASSFGQSYEQYF	TGTGCCAGCAGCTTCGGACAGAGCTACGAGCAGTACTTC
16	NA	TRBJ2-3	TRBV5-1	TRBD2	CASSRASGGSTDTQYF	TGCGCCAGCAGCAGGGCTAGCGGGGGGTCTACAGATACGCAGTATTTT
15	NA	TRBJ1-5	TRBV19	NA	CASSVKGYSNQPQHF	TGTGCCAGTAGTGTAAAGGGGTATAGCAATCAGCCCCAGCATTTT
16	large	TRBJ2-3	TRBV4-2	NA	CASSQDGGVPTDTQYF	TGTGCCAGCAGCCAAGATGGAGGGGTACCCACAGATACGCAGTATTTT
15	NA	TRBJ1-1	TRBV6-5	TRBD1	CASRSQGLGNTEAFF	TGTGCCAGCAGATCACAGGGGCTGGGGAACACTGAAGCTTTCTTT
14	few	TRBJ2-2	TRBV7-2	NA	CASSIQQGSGELFF	TGTGCCAGCAGCATACAACAGGGCTCCGGGGAGCTGTTTTTT
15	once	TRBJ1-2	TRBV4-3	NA	CASSSQVEGDNGYTF	TGCGCCAGCAGCTCACAAGTAGAAGGGGATAATGGCTACACCTTC
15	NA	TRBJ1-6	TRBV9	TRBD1	CASSSDRGFNSPLHF	TGTGCCAGCAGTTCAGACAGGGGATTTAATTCACCCCTCCACTTT
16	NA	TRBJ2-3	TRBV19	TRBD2	CASSPPRGFLENTQYF	TGTGCCAGTAGTCCCCCGCGGGGGTTTCTGGAAAATACGCAGTATTTT
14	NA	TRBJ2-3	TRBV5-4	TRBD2	CASTISGGGDTQYF	TGTGCCAGCACCATTTCCGGGGGGGGAGATACGCAGTATTTT
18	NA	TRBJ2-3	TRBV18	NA	CASSLYPSFGKTTDTQYF	TGTGCCAGCTCACTGTATCCAAGTTTCGGGAAAACCACAGATACGCAGTATTTT
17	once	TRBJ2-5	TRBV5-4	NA	CASSLARGLSDQETQYF	TGTGCCAGCAGCTTGGCCCGAGGGCTTAGCGACCAAGAGACCCAGTACTTC
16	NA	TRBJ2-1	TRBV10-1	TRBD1	CASSYLRDRGLSEQFF	TGCGCCAGCAGCTATCTCCGGGACAGGGGCCTAAGTGAGCAGTTCTTC
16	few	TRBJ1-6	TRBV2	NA	CASSYSPGVRNSPLHF	TGTGCCAGCAGTTACTCCCCAGGGGTGAGGAATTCACCCCTCCACTTT
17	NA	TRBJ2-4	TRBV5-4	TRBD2	CASSLAPAGGAGNIQYF	TGTGCCAGCAGCTTGGCTCCCGCGGGGGGGGCCGGAAACATTCAGTACTTC
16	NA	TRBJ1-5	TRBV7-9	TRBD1	CASSSSRDSYNQPQHF	TGTGCCAGCAGCTCGTCCCGGGACAGTTACAATCAGCCCCAGCATTTT
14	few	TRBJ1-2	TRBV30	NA	CAWSASGSEGGYTF	TGTGCCTGGAGTGCCTCGGGGAGCGAGGGTGGCTACACCTTC
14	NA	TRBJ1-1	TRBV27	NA	CASSEHGTRPEAFF	TGTGCCAGCAGCGAACATGGGACAAGACCTGAAGCTTTCTTT
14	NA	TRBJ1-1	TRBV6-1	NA	CASGERQRYTEAFF	TGTGCCAGCGGTGAAAGACAGAGATACACTGAAGCTTTCTTT
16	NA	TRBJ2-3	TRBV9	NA	CASSVGSSSSTDTQYF	TGTGCCAGCAGCGTAGGTAGCAGTTCTAGCACAGATACGCAGTATTTT
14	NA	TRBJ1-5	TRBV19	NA	CASSIQRSNQPQHF	TGTGCCAGTAGTATACAGCGTAGCAATCAGCCCCAGCATTTT
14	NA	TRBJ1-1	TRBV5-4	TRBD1	CASSLTGGPVEAFF	TGTGCCAGCAGCTTGACAGGGGGACCGGTGGAAGCTTTCTTT
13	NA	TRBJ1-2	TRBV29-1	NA	CSVADGATYGYTF	TGCAGCGTTGCCGACGGAGCTACATATGGCTACACCTTC
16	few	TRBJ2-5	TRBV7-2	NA	CASSLALARNQETQYF	TGTGCCAGCAGCTTAGCGCTGGCTAGGAACCAAGAGACCCAGTACTTC
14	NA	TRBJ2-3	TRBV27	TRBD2	CASSTGLAGDTQYF	TGTGCCAGCAGCACAGGACTAGCGGGGGATACGCAGTATTTT
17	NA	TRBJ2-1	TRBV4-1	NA	CASSQASAGLSYNEQFF	TGCGCCAGCAGCCAAGCCTCGGCGGGTCTCTCCTACAATGAGCAGTTCTTC
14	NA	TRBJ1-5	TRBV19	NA	CASSMFTVDQPQHF	TGTGCCAGTAGTATGTTCACAGTGGATCAGCCCCAGCATTTT
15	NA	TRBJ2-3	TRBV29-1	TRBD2	CSVGQRGGDTDTQYF	TGCAGCGTAGGTCAACGGGGGGGCGATACAGATACGCAGTATTTT
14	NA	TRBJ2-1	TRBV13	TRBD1	CASSPGQGAYEQFF	TGTGCCAGCAGCCCCGGACAGGGGGCGTATGAGCAGTTCTTC
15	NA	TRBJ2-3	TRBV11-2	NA	CASSSSRRFTDTQYF	TGTGCCAGCAGTTCCAGCAGGCGTTTCACAGATACGCAGTATTTT
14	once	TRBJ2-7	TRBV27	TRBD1	CASSPDRVSYEQYF	TGTGCCAGCAGTCCCGACAGGGTCTCCTACGAGCAGTACTTC
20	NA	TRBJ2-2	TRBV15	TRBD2	CATSSYVASGGTWDTGELFF	TGTGCCACCAGCAGCTACGTGGCTAGCGGGGGTACGTGGGACACCGGGGAGCTGTTTTTT
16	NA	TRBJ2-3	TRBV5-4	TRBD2	CASSRGLAGVTDTQYF	TGTGCCAGCAGTCGTGGACTAGCGGGGGTCACAGATACGCAGTATTTT
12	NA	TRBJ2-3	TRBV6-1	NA	CASSPYTDTQYF	TGTGCCAGCAGCCCGTACACAGATACGCAGTATTTT
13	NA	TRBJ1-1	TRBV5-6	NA	CASSLEGGTEAFF	TGTGCCAGCAGCTTGGAAGGGGGCACTGAAGCTTTCTTT
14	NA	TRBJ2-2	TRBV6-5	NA	CASSYREPTGELFF	TGTGCCAGCAGTTACCGGGAGCCCACCGGGGAGCTGTTTTTT
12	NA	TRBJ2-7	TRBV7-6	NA	CASSSETYEQYF	TGTGCCAGCAGCTCAGAAACCTACGAGCAGTACTTC
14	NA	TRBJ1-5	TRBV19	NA	CASSIPGSNQPQHF	TGTGCCAGTAGTATCCCGGGGAGCAATCAGCCCCAGCATTTT